The source of this T cell receptor (beta chain) is a study of cytomegalovirus exposure and HLA in healthy donors. Study observations and caveats: Among the CMV-associated chains, three were confirmed in vitro as specific for CMV antigens. Investigators reported fewer than 200 TCR beta chains as tied to cytomegalovirus.

Using immunoSEQ multiplex PCR, the repertoire was profiled, and TCRdb retains in-frame clones only, with some absent. The sample lists 150,000 to 180,000 clones, about 86% seen once, with about 2.2% in the top ten. The CDR3 extends over 15 amino acids. The germline V gene has CDR1 SGDLS and CDR2 YYNGEE. After removal of 0 bases from V and 5 bases from J, the junction contained 7 bases not matched to a gene. Turning to this clone: Its antigen remains unidentified.

The rearrangement links TRBV9 to TRBJ1-1; 7 bases match TRBD1. This receptor was identified in a human donor in good health. The sequencing input was PBMCs. In nucleotides, the CDR3 is TGTGCCAGCAGCGTAGCTACCACAGGGGCGACTGAAGCTTTCTTT. Translation: CASSVATTGATEAFF.